Only one count was recorded for the clone carrying this T cell receptor (beta chain). Authors' methods: Amplifying reference gene primers gave estimates of nucleated cell counts. TCRdb's copy holds only in-frame clones and misses some; the assay was immunoSEQ multiplex PCR. V, J and clone size derive from that table, while D and trimming were established from the DNA sequence. The sample has 110,000 to 150,000 clones, approximately 92% seen once. This record belongs to a study of blood T cell repertoires in COVID-19. Across the whole study: Samples of COVID-19 (acute and convalescent) were obtained from the United States, Italy and Spain. From T cells, B-cell-depleted T cells, or PBMCs came the material, which was cDNA or gDNA.

Trimming at V came to 4 bases and at J to 3 bases, leaving 5 bases not matched to a gene. Germline V lookup: CDR1 SEHNR, CDR2 FQNEAQ (reference sequence). CDR3 length: 15 residues. The TCR originated in a woman in her fifties or sixties with active COVID-19. The sample consisted of peripheral blood. The chain carries TRBV7-9 and TRBJ2-7, with 11 bases that match TRBD2. CDR3 sequence: CASSWGTSGYYEQYF. DNA of the CDR3: TGTGCCAGCAGCTGGGGGACTAGCGGTTACTACGAGCAGTACTTC.